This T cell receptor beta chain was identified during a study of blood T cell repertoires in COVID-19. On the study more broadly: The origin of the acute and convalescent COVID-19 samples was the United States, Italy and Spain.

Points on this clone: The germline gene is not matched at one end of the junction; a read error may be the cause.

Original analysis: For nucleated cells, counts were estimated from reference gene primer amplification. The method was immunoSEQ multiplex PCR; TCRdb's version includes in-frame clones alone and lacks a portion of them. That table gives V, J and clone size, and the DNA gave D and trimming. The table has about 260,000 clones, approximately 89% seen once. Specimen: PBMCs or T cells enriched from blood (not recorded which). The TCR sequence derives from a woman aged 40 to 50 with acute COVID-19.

The CDR3 here is CASSLGLAGAQETQYF. In DNA, the CDR3 is TGTGCTAGCAGCTTAGGGCTAGCGGGGGCCCAAGAGACCCAGTACTTC. The chain couples TRBV7-7 to TRBJ2-5; 10 bases map to TRBD2. This CDR3 region has 16 residues. In germline, CDR1 is SSHAT, CDR2 FNYEAQ (reference sequence).